The 5 T cell receptor beta chains below all came from one sample that was sequenced in a study of Graves' ophthalmopathy and Graves' hyperthyroidism. TCR beta CDR3 amplification used RNA transcripts. HTBI primers served in a first-round RT-PCR, which a second-round multiplex PCR followed. From the multiplex PCR reads, TCRdb called clonotypes with MiXCR, one entry per CDR3 protein. Of about 550,000 distinct CDR3 sequences detected, about 35% appear once; the ten largest clones hold about 4%. Sequencing was performed on peripheral blood or thyroid tissue (not recorded which). These receptors originate from an adult man with Graves' hyperthyroidism.

This chain connects TRBV10-3 to TRBJ2-7, with D uncertain. The CDR3 has 13 amino acids. V was cut by 2 bases and J by 4 bases, with 9 bases left in between. Germline CDR1 reads ENHRY; CDR2 reads SYGVKD. This CDR3 is CAISEATAYEQYF. Written as DNA, the CDR3 is TGTGCCATCAGTGAGGCTACAGCGTACGAGCAGTACTTC.

This sequence joins TRBV29-1 and TRBJ1-1, with TRBD1 matching over 8 bases. Germline loops: CDR1 SQVTM, CDR2 ANQGSEA. The ends lost 8 bases at V and 5 bases at J; junction bases unmatched: 7. The CDR3 spans 12 residues. Here the CDR3 reads CSTQTGVTEAFF. The CDR3 coding sequence is TGCAGCACCCAGACAGGGGTGACTGAAGCTTTCTTT.

The CDR3 DNA sequence: TGTGCCTCCTCCGTGCGGCGGGGGCGCCTCCAGCAGTACTTC. This gives the protein CASSVRRGRLQQYF. The rearrangement uses TRBV7-9 and TRBJ2-7; perhaps TRBD2 as D (7 bases). This CDR3 is built from 14 residues. Germline CDR1 and CDR2: SEHNR and FQNEAQ (reference sequence). V lost 11 bases to trimming and J lost 8 bases, with 25 bases between them. Using reference TRBV7-9 and TRBJ2-7 for the parts outside the CDR3, the full variable domain is DTGVSQNPRHKITKRGQNVTFRCDPISEHNRLYWYRQTLGQGPEFLTYFQNEAQLEKSRLLSDRFSAERPKGSFSTLEIQRTEQGDSAMYLCASSVRRGRLQQYFGPGTRLTVT.

This clonotype was observed a handful of times. The chain joins TRBV10-2 to TRBJ2-7; D gene unclear. With 8 bases removed from V and 5 bases from J, the gap between germline ends came to 10 bases. Germline V gene sequence: CDR1 WSHSY, CDR2 SAAADI. The length of the CDR3 is 11 residues. The chain's CDR3 is CASAPGDEQYF. CDR3 DNA: TGCGCCAGCGCCCCGGGTGACGAGCAGTACTTC.

In its sample, this clonotype was seen many times. The genes are TRBV9 and TRBJ1-4, with D possibly matching TRBD1 (6 bases). This CDR3 region has 14 residues. Trimming removed 4 bases from V and 8 bases from J, with 15 bases in between. CDR1 and CDR2 from the germline V gene are SGDLS and YYNGEE. The CDR3 DNA is TGTGCCAGCAGCCCAGAAGGGGGACGGGAAAAACTGTTTTTT. This gives the protein CASSPEGGREKLFF.